Reported below is one TCR beta chain. Its antigen is currently unknown. This entry comes from a study of T cells in Graves' hyperthyroidism and ophthalmopathy. Lactation, pregnancy, other autoimmune disease or uncontrolled infection led to exclusion of patients. Using RNA transcripts as the source, TCR beta CDR3 regions were amplified. First-round RT-PCR with HTBI primers amplified the TCR CDR3 region. Each CDR3 protein gets one entry after TCRdb re-called the multiplex PCR reads with MiXCR. The sample holds around 580,000 distinct CDR3 sequences, around 17% seen once. The V gene's germline CDR1 is SEHNR and CDR2 FQNEAQ (reference sequence). Trimming left V 8 bases short and J 5 bases short, with 16 bases between. The CDR3 consists of 13 residues. Study results and caveats: Ophthalmopathy was distinguished from stable hyperthyroidism by 13 V-J signatures. Among clonotypes expanded in thyroid above 0.001, most were also found in blood.

This receptor was taken from a woman younger than 35 with Graves' hyperthyroidism. The rearrangement joins TRBV7-9 to TRBJ2-7, with D perhaps matching TRBD1 or TRBD2 (5 bases each). The sequenced sample was blood. CDR3 coding DNA: TGTGCCAGCGGGGGAAGGGTAGCCCACGAGCAGTACTTC. Its protein is CASGGRVAHEQYF.